A single sample is the source of the 20 T cell receptor beta chains below, sequenced in a study of PD-1 and CTLA-4 blockade in melanoma. The method was immunoSEQ multiplex PCR; TCRdb's version includes in-frame clones alone and lacks a portion of them. Of around 31,000 clones listed, approximately 89% were seen once; the top ten hold 6.5% to 9.5%. Specimen: CD8+ T cells from peripheral blood, collected from a patient given anti-PD-1 treatment. These receptors originate from a human donor with melanoma.

The rearrangement links TRBV3-1 (or the pseudogene TRBV3-2) to TRBJ1-5; D may be TRBD1 (5 bases). This CDR3 has 16 residues. Trimming removed 1 base from V and 2 bases from J, with 12 bases in between. Germline V gene data show CDR1 as LGHDT and CDR2 as YNNKEL (reference sequence). The CDR3 region is CASSQGGGRGNQPQHF. The CDR3, as DNA: TGTGCCAGCAGCCAAGGTGGGGGAAGGGGCAATCAGCCCCAGCATTTT.

V and J are TRBV7-6 and TRBJ2-1, with 12 bases matching TRBD2. The CDR3 is made up of 15 amino acids. The germline gives CDR1 SGHVS, CDR2 FNYEAQ. V was pared by 2 bases and J by 5 bases, with 1 base of the junction left unmatched. This CDR3 is CASSLTSGGHNEQFF. CDR3 bases: TGTGCCAGCAGCTTAACTAGCGGGGGGCACAATGAGCAGTTCTTC. The variable domain in full, completed from reference TRBV7-6 and TRBJ2-1, reads GAGVSQSPRYKVTKRGQDVALRCDPISGHVSLYWYRQALGQGPEFLTYFNYEAQQDKSGLPNDRFSAERPEGSISTLTIQRTEQRDSAMYRCASSLTSGGHNEQFFGPGTRLTVL.

The gene calls are TRBV5-1 and TRBJ1-1; TRBD1 agrees at 12 bases. CDR1 and CDR2 from the germline V gene are SGHRS and YFSETQ. The CDR3 runs 18 residues. Losses at the gene ends were 6 bases for V and 0 bases for J; bases not matched to a gene: 12. CDR3 residues: CASKQTGTGGLMNTEAFF. The CDR3 bases are TGCGCCAGCAAGCAGACCGGGACAGGGGGCTTGATGAACACTGAAGCTTTCTTT.

The gene calls are TRBV7-6 and TRBJ1-2, with a tentative D call TRBD1 (6 bases). The V gene lost 5 bases and the J gene lost 2 bases, with 15 bases spanning the gap. CDR1 is SGHVS and CDR2 is FNYEAQ in the germline V gene. The CDR3 is made up of 15 amino acids. Here the CDR3 DNA reads TGTGCCAGCAGCCCCTATAGGACAGAAAACTATGGCTACACCTTC. Protein: CASSPYRTENYGYTF.

The chain has TRBV19 and TRBJ1-1, with D uncertain. Trimming removed 5 bases from V and 0 bases from J, with 4 bases in between. The length of the CDR3 is 12 residues. The germline V gene has CDR1 LNHDA and CDR2 SQIVND (reference sequence). The CDR3 sequence: CASSDVNTEAFF. In DNA, the CDR3 is TGTGCCAGTAGTGACGTGAACACTGAAGCTTTCTTT.

The J gene is TRBJ2-5, the V gene TRBV24-1, with 16 positions matching TRBD2. CDR3 length equals 17 residues. Trimming cost V 4 bases and J 6 bases; bases outside gene matches: 7. Germline V gene lookup returns CDR1 KGHDR and CDR2 SFDVKD. The CDR3 DNA is TGTGCCACCAGTGAGGGACTAGCGGGAGGGGCCGGGCAGACCCAGTACTTC. Its translation is CATSEGLAGGAGQTQYF.

The sample holds one count of this clone. This chain connects TRBV19 to TRBJ2-1, with D perhaps matching TRBD2 (6 bases). Deletions cut 6 bases from V and 8 bases from J, with 17 bases between. The CDR3 has 14 amino acids. CDR1 is LNHDA, CDR2 SQIVND, per germline (reference sequence). This CDR3 is CASSPGVIKDEQFF. CDR3 sequence (DNA): TGTGCCAGTAGCCCGGGAGTTATAAAGGATGAGCAGTTCTTC.

This clone occurred once. The V gene is TRBV7-9, the J gene TRBJ2-7; D is perhaps TRBD1 (5 bases). The CDR3 has 15 amino acids. Trimming took 0 bases from V and 1 from J, leaving 10 bases between them. The germline CDR1 and CDR2 sequences are SEHNR and FQNEAQ (reference sequence). The CDR3 region is CASSLAGQGSYEQYF. CDR3 DNA: TGTGCCAGCAGCTTAGCTGGGCAGGGTTCCTACGAGCAGTACTTC. Complete variable domain (other parts from reference TRBV7-9 and TRBJ2-7): DTGVSQNPRHKITKRGQNVTFRCDPISEHNRLYWYRQTLGQGPEFLTYFQNEAQLEKSRLLSDRFSAERPKGSFSTLEIQRTEQGDSAMYLCASSLAGQGSYEQYFGPGTRLTVT.

The gene calls are TRBV6-5 and TRBJ2-7; no clear D. The germline gives CDR1 MNHEY, CDR2 SVGAGI. CDR3 length: 15 residues. The V and J ends lost 0 bases and 5 bases respectively, with 14 bases between them. Here the CDR3 DNA reads TGTGCCAGCAGTTACTCTAATATTGCTGGGAACGAGCAGTACTTC. Amino acid sequence: CASSYSNIAGNEQYF.

This clone was detected a few times. The gene calls are TRBV4-2 and TRBJ2-7; D not resolved. V dropped 0 bases and J dropped 6 bases, with 15 bases sitting between them. Germline lookup yields CDR1 LGHNA and CDR2 YNFKEQ. The CDR3 extends over 15 amino acids. The CDR3: CASSQDRLTAGEQYF. In DNA form, the CDR3 reads TGTGCCAGCAGCCAAGATCGTCTAACCGCCGGCGAGCAGTACTTC.

This clone was observed a single time. The chain couples TRBV6-5 to TRBJ1-5; the D gene is possibly TRBD1 (5 bases). Germline V gene lookup returns CDR1 MNHEY and CDR2 SVGAGI. There are 14 residues in the CDR3. The germline V and J ends were trimmed by 0 bases and 5 bases, with 8 bases remaining between them. The DNA of the CDR3 is TGTGCCAGCAGTTACTCGGGGGTTTATCAGCCCCAGCATTTT. It codes for CASSYSGVYQPQHF.

This sequence joins TRBV5-6 and TRBJ1-2, with TRBD1 identical over 7 bases. The CDR3 sequence is 15 residues long. The germline CDR1 and CDR2 sequences are SGHDT and YYEEEE. The junction had 8 bases not matched to a gene; V was cut back by 0 bases and J by 6 bases. The CDR3, as DNA: TGTGCCAGCAGCTTGGAAGGACAGGTTTTGGATGGCTACACCTTC. Translated: CASSLEGQVLDGYTF.

The chain employs TRBV4-1 and TRBJ1-2; 7 bases map to TRBD1. This CDR3 contains 15 residues. J gave up 4 bases and V 4 bases, and 9 bases lay outside the gene matches. CDR1 is MGHRA and CDR2 is YSYEKL in the germline V gene. DNA for the CDR3: TGCGCCAGCAGCCCTCAGGGGGAAGTAGGCTATGGCTACACCTTC. This codes for CASSPQGEVGYGYTF.

The V gene is TRBV5-4, the J gene TRBJ2-7, with TRBD2 identical over 7 bases. Germline trimming cut 0 bases from V and 7 bases from J; bases unmatched to any gene: 7. This CDR3 is built from 14 residues. CDR1 is SGHNT and CDR2 is YYREEE in the germline V gene (reference sequence). In DNA form, the CDR3 reads TGTGCCAGCAGCTTGGGGGGAGGGCCGGTGGAGCAGTACTTC. Amino acid sequence: CASSLGGGPVEQYF.

This clone was detected only a few times. The rearrangement joins TRBV6-2 or TRBV6-3 to TRBJ2-1; tentatively, D is TRBD2 (5 bases). CDR3 length: 15 amino acids. V was pared by 1 base and J by 4 bases, with 11 bases between. CDR1 and CDR2 from the germline V gene are MNHEY and SVGEGT. The CDR3: CASSYYTGVYNEQFF. The CDR3 DNA reads TGTGCCAGCAGTTACTATACCGGGGTTTACAATGAGCAGTTCTTC.

The CDR3 DNA is TGTGCCAGCAGGTTTCAGGGGAACTATGGCTACACCTTC. Protein sequence: CASRFQGNYGYTF. The rearrangement links TRBV5-4 to TRBJ1-2, with D perhaps TRBD1 (6 bases). Germline V CDR1 and CDR2: SGHNT, YYREEE (reference sequence). This CDR3 contains 13 residues. V lost 5 bases to trimming and J lost 2 bases, with 10 bases between them. The full variable domain, in which reference TRBV5-4 and TRBJ1-2 provide the parts outside the CDR3, is ETGVTQSPTHLIKTRGQQVTLRCSSQSGHNTVSWYQQALGQGPQFIFQYYREEENGRGNFPPRFSGLQFPNYSSELNVNALELDDSALYLCASRFQGNYGYTFGSGTRLTVV.

The CDR3 coding sequence is TGTGCCAGCACCTTGGGGGACGGTTGGCCCCAGCATTTT. This codes for CASTLGDGWPQHF. The chain is built from TRBV28 and TRBJ1-5; D possibly corresponds to TRBD1 (5 bases). The CDR3 is 13 residues long. The V and J ends lost 7 bases and 9 bases respectively, with 16 bases between them. The germline gives CDR1 MDHEN, CDR2 SYDVKM.

This clone has more than one count but fewer than ten. The genes are TRBV2 and TRBJ2-7; 12 bases fit TRBD1. The CDR3 is 14 amino acids. V was clipped by 0 bases and J by 9 bases; unmatched bases: 3. Germline V CDR1 and CDR2: SNHLY, FYNNEI. This chain's CDR3 is CASSEAGTGGGQYF. CDR3 sequence (DNA): TGTGCCAGCAGTGAAGCCGGGACAGGGGGCGGGCAGTACTTC.

Points on this clone: This sample also contains other DNA sequences that code for the same CDR3. The rearrangement joins TRBV5-1 to TRBJ2-1, with D possibly TRBD2 on 6 matching bases. CDR3 length: 14 amino acids. CDR1 SGHRS and CDR2 YFSETQ come from the germline V gene. Trimming removed 0 bases at V and 4 bases at J, with 8 bases between. CDR3 in DNA: TGCGCCAGCAGCTTGGGGGGAGGATACAATGAGCAGTTCTTC. It translates to CASSLGGGYNEQFF.

The genes are TRBV11-2 and TRBJ1-4, with D unclear. This CDR3 comprises 13 residues. CDR1 is SGHAT and CDR2 is FQNNGV in the germline V gene. The V end was cut by 0 bases, the J end by 12 bases, with 11 bases between. CDR3 nucleotide sequence: TGTGCCAGCAGCTTAGACCCGGGAACTGAACTGTTTTTT. Amino acid sequence: CASSLDPGTELFF. Filled out from reference TRBV11-2 and TRBJ1-4, the complete variable domain reads EAGVAQSPRYKIIEKRQSVAFWCNPISGHATLYWYQQILGQGPKLLIQFQNNGVVDDSQLPKDRFSAERLKGVDSTLKIQPAKLEDSAVYLCASSLDPGTELFFGSGTQLSVL.